This T cell receptor (beta chain) derives from a study of blood T cell repertoires in COVID-19. Across the study: The United States, Italy and Spain supplied acute and convalescent COVID-19 samples.

Authors' methods: Amplified reference gene primers provided the basis for estimating nucleated cell counts. Repertoires were generated with immunoSEQ multiplex PCR, while TCRdb's copy carries only in-frame clones and drops some. V, J and clone size are taken as reported in that table, and D and trimming were inferred from the DNA itself. The data show approximately 190,000 clones, with roughly 84% seen just once and about 3.3% held by the top ten. Clinical history as reported by participants underpinned cohort assignment. With 0 bases clipped from V and 3 bases from J, the junction kept 2 bases outside the gene matches. Germline V CDR1 and CDR2: LGHNA, YSLEER. This CDR3 is 15 amino acids long.

The sequencing input was PBMCs or T cells enriched from blood (not recorded which). V is TRBV4-3 and J is TRBJ2-1, with TRBD1 matching 7 bases. The clonotype originates from a woman aged 25 to 39 who had been exposed to COVID-19. The CDR3 nucleotides read TGCGCCAGCAGCCAAGAAGGGGACAGCTACAATGAGCAGTTCTTC. Amino acid sequence: CASSQEGDSYNEQFF.